This T cell receptor beta chain stems from a study of cytotoxic CD8 clonotypes in ibrutinib-treated CLL. The table lists this clone with a few counts. The table came from immunoSEQ multiplex PCR; TCRdb's copy has only in-frame clones and leaves some out. Of around 140,000 clones detected, around 85% appear once; the ten largest clones hold roughly 1.9%. The CDR3 sequence is 13 residues long. The V gene end was trimmed by 8 bases and the J gene end by 6 bases; junction bases not matched to a gene: 6. Germline values: CDR1 LNHDA, CDR2 SQIVND (reference sequence). This receptor was identified in a human donor with chronic lymphocytic leukemia. This chain links TRBV19 with TRBJ1-5; 8 bases line up with TRBD1. Sequenced here: PBMCs, sampled after 24 months of ibrutinib treatment. CDR3 amino acids: CASEDRGGQPQHF. CDR3 sequence (DNA): TGTGCCAGTGAAGACAGGGGAGGTCAGCCCCAGCATTTT.